These 21 T cell receptor beta chains were all obtained from the same sample, sequenced in a study of blood T cell repertoires in COVID-19. TCRdb keeps only in-frame clones here, not all; method: immunoSEQ multiplex PCR. The table shows 170,000 or so clones, with over 75% occurring only once. Input material: peripheral blood. Every receptor here comes from a man in his 70s with active or convalescent COVID-19.

The chain is built from TRBV7-6 and TRBJ2-5; 11 bases are shared with TRBD2. This CDR3 region has 15 residues. Germline V lookup: CDR1 SGHVS, CDR2 FNYEAQ. The ends lost 1 base at V and 4 bases at J; junction bases unmatched: 2. The CDR3 loop reads CASSLGLAGTETQYF. CDR3 bases: TGTGCCAGCAGCTTAGGACTAGCGGGGACAGAGACCCAGTACTTC.

This rearrangement joins TRBV4-3 to TRBJ1-2, with 7 bases matching TRBD1. Germline V gives CDR1 LGHNA, CDR2 YSLEER. The CDR3 sequence is 14 residues long. V lost 0 bases and J lost 6; bases outside the gene matches: 4. The CDR3 here is CASSQDQGGDGYTF. CDR3 nucleotides: TGCGCCAGCAGCCAAGATCAAGGGGGCGATGGCTACACCTTC.

The CDR3 bases are TGTGCCAGCAGCTCACTAGCGGGAGTGTACAATGAGCAGTTCTTC. Protein sequence: CASSSLAGVYNEQFF. V usage is TRBV7-6 and J usage is TRBJ2-1; 11 bases agree with TRBD2. The ends lost 4 bases at V and 4 bases at J; junction bases unmatched: 3. Germline V gene sequence: CDR1 SGHVS, CDR2 FNYEAQ. The CDR3 totals 15 residues.

This chain joins TRBV7-8 and TRBJ1-2; 7 bases fit TRBD1. CDR1 and CDR2 from the germline V gene are SGHVS and FQNEAQ. V shed 5 bases and J 8 bases; nucleotides not matched to a gene: 8. This CDR3 region has 13 residues. The CDR3 loop is CASSLDRARGYTF. Here the CDR3 DNA reads TGTGCCAGCAGCCTTGACAGGGCGAGAGGCTACACCTTC.

V is TRBV19 and J is TRBJ2-5; TRBD2 matches at 10 bases. This CDR3 has 14 amino acids. Germline CDR1 is LNHDA and CDR2 is SQIVND (reference sequence). The trim removed 4 bases at V and 5 bases at J, leaving 4 bases unmatched. CDR3 amino acids: CASSSSGGAETQYF. CDR3 in DNA: TGTGCCAGTAGTAGCAGCGGGGGGGCTGAGACCCAGTACTTC.

A word on this clone: Other DNA sequences in the same sample also yield this CDR3. The V and J genes are TRBV5-1 and TRBJ2-3; a possible D gene is TRBD1 (5 bases). The germline V gene encodes CDR1 SGHRS and CDR2 YFSETQ. CDR3 length: 15 residues. V shed 4 bases and J shed 0 bases, with 12 bases lying between them. CDR3 sequence reads: CASSHGQGSTDTQYF. The CDR3 bases are TGCGCCAGCAGCCACGGTCAGGGTAGCACAGATACGCAGTATTTT.

The CDR3 region is CASSQETGYTEAFF. In nucleotides, the CDR3 is TGCGCCAGCAGCCAAGAAACAGGGTACACTGAAGCTTTCTTT. V and J are TRBV4-1 and TRBJ1-1, with a weak D call TRBD1 (6 bases). This CDR3 contains 14 residues. CDR1 is MGHRA and CDR2 is YSYEKL in the germline V gene. Trimming removed 0 bases from V and 3 bases from J, with 8 bases in between.

This chain connects TRBV28 to TRBJ2-1; 13 nucleotides agree with TRBD2. V was clipped by 6 bases and J by 7 bases; unmatched bases: 9. CDR1 MDHEN and CDR2 SYDVKM come from the germline V gene. The CDR3 length is 16 residues. The CDR3 loop reads CASSPSTSGRWNEQFF. CDR3 nucleotides: TGTGCCAGCAGCCCTTCGACTAGCGGGAGGTGGAATGAGCAGTTCTTC.

This clone was recorded a few times. The chain recombines TRBV18 with TRBJ2-1; unclear D gene. The CDR3 consists of 12 residues. Germline assignment: CDR1 KGHSH and CDR2 LQKENI. V gave up 1 base and J gave up 6 bases, with 4 bases separating them. Written as DNA, the CDR3 is TGTGCCAGCTCACCACTAGTCAATGAGCAGTTCTTC. Translating gives CASSPLVNEQFF.

This chain connects TRBV7-2 to TRBJ2-3; 12 bases align to TRBD2. V gave up 5 bases and J gave up 5 bases; unmatched junction bases: 8. Germline values: CDR1 SGHTA, CDR2 FQGNSA. This CDR3 spans 16 amino acids. The chain's CDR3 is CASSALAGGQGDTQYF. In nucleotides, the CDR3 is TGTGCCAGCAGCGCGCTAGCGGGGGGGCAGGGAGATACGCAGTATTTT.

The rearrangement links TRBV10-2 to TRBJ2-7; weak D call: TRBD1 (6 bases). Per the germline V gene, CDR1 is WSHSY and CDR2 is SAAADI. The germline V and J ends were trimmed by 7 bases and 1 base, with 11 bases remaining between them. The CDR3 runs to 13 residues. This CDR3 is CASTRQDSYEQYF. CDR3 in DNA: TGCGCCAGCACTCGACAGGATTCCTACGAGCAGTACTTC.

The chain has TRBV5-1 and TRBJ2-5; 13 bases agree with TRBD2. CDR1 and CDR2 (germline): SGHRS, YFSETQ. The CDR3 length is 18 residues. V was clipped by 0 bases and J by 4 bases; unmatched bases: 9. This CDR3 is CASSLGGLAGTPVETQYF. The CDR3 DNA reads TGCGCCAGCAGCTTGGGGGGACTAGCGGGGACTCCTGTAGAGACCCAGTACTTC. Variable domain in full (rest from reference TRBV5-1 and TRBJ2-5): KAGVTQTPRYLIKTRGQQVTLSCSPISGHRSVSWYQQTPGQGLQFLFEYFSETQRNKGNFPGRFSGRQFSNSRSEMNVSTLELGDSALYLCASSLGGLAGTPVETQYFGPGTRLLVL.

The chain has TRBV6-5 and TRBJ2-1; tentative D call: TRBD1 (6 bases). The CDR3 consists of 14 residues. Germline V gene sequence: CDR1 MNHEY, CDR2 SVGAGI. V was clipped by 7 bases and J by 7 bases, with 17 bases between them. Written as DNA, the CDR3 is TGTGCCAGCACTTCCACAGGGTCAGGTAATGAGCAGTTCTTC. Protein: CASTSTGSGNEQFF.

The gene calls are TRBV11-2 and TRBJ1-4; D gene uncertain. The germline V gene encodes CDR1 SGHAT and CDR2 FQNNGV. Trimming cost V 0 bases and J 0 bases, with 8 bases left between them. The CDR3 is made up of 16 amino acids. This CDR3 reads CASSLEGSTTNEKLFF. The CDR3 region has the DNA TGTGCCAGCAGCTTAGAGGGTAGCACAACTAATGAAAAACTGTTTTTT.

The chain joins TRBV7-2 to TRBJ2-1; 12 bases are a match to TRBD2. This CDR3 has 15 residues. V was clipped by 4 bases and J by 7 bases; unmatched bases: 5. Germline CDR1 reads SGHTA; CDR2 reads FQGNSA. CDR3 in amino acids: CASSSRLAGANEQFF. The CDR3 DNA reads as TGTGCCAGCAGCTCCCGACTAGCGGGAGCGAATGAGCAGTTCTTC. Full variable domain (remainder filled in from reference TRBV7-2 and TRBJ2-1): GAGVSQSPSNKVTEKGKDVELRCDPISGHTALYWYRQSLGQGLEFLIYFQGNSAPDKSGLPSDRFSAERTGGSVSTLTIQRTQQEDSAVYLCASSSRLAGANEQFFGPGTRLTVL.

This rearrangement joins TRBV3-1 (or the pseudogene TRBV3-2) to TRBJ1-4; 11 bases are shared with TRBD1. J lost 0 bases, V lost 8 bases, and 5 bases had no gene match. From germline, CDR1 is LGHDT and CDR2 YNNKEL (reference sequence). The CDR3 covers 16 residues. For the CDR3, the DNA is TGTGCCAGCTCGGACAGGGGGCTTGCAACTAATGAAAAACTGTTTTTT. Translation gives CASSDRGLATNEKLFF.

This chain uses TRBV9 with TRBJ2-7; D is undetermined. The CDR3 contains 12 residues. Germline values: CDR1 SGDLS, CDR2 YYNGEE. V was shortened by 1 base and J by 3 bases, with 5 bases between the two germline ends. The DNA for the CDR3 is TGTGCCAGCAGCGTATTCGGCTACGAGCAGTACTTC. It specifies CASSVFGYEQYF. The entire variable domain, with the rest obtained from reference TRBV9 and TRBJ2-7, is as follows: DSGVTQTPKHLITATGQRVTLRCSPRSGDLSVYWYQQSLDQGLQFLIQYYNGEERAKGNILERFSAQQFPDLHSELNLSSLELGDSALYFCASSVFGYEQYFGPGTRLTVT.

The chain combines TRBV10-3 with TRBJ2-3; D is uncertain. V was trimmed by 0 bases and J by 5 bases, leaving 9 bases between them. This CDR3 is 14 amino acids long. Per germline, CDR1 ENHRY and CDR2 SYGVKD. CDR3 in DNA: TGTGCCATCAGTGAGTCGAATAGTGGAGATACGCAGTATTTT. Encoded protein: CAISESNSGDTQYF.

The chain employs TRBV19 and TRBJ1-1; 7 bases line up with TRBD1. Trimming at V came to 5 bases and at J to 7 bases, leaving 10 bases not matched to a gene. The length of the CDR3 is 14 residues. The V gene's germline CDR1 is LNHDA and CDR2 SQIVND (reference sequence). This CDR3 reads CASSPRQGIIEAFF. CDR3 bases: TGTGCCAGTAGTCCTAGACAGGGTATAATTGAAGCTTTCTTT.

The chain has TRBV5-1 and TRBJ2-7; TRBD1 aligns across 7 bases. Germline assignment: CDR1 SGHRS and CDR2 YFSETQ. This CDR3 contains 14 residues. The V and J ends lost 0 bases and 2 bases, in that order; junction bases with no gene match: 2. The chain's CDR3 is CASSLGQGAYEQYF. The CDR3 nucleotides read TGCGCCAGCAGCTTGGGACAGGGTGCCTACGAGCAGTACTTC. The full variable domain, completed using reference TRBV5-1 and TRBJ2-7, is KAGVTQTPRYLIKTRGQQVTLSCSPISGHRSVSWYQQTPGQGLQFLFEYFSETQRNKGNFPGRFSGRQFSNSRSEMNVSTLELGDSALYLCASSLGQGAYEQYFGPGTRLTVT.

The gene calls are TRBV5-1 and TRBJ2-2; tentative D call: TRBD2 (6 bases). CDR3 length equals 15 residues. The ends were cut back, 2 bases at V and 0 bases at J, with 8 bases in the middle. Germline CDR1 and CDR2: SGHRS and YFSETQ. The CDR3 sequence: CASSLLAANTGELFF. For the CDR3, the DNA is TGCGCCAGCAGCTTACTAGCCGCGAACACCGGGGAGCTGTTTTTT.